These 26 T cell receptor beta chains were all obtained from the same sample, sequenced in a study of T cells in Graves' hyperthyroidism and ophthalmopathy. RNA transcripts provided the source from which TCR beta CDR3 regions were amplified. TCR CDR3 underwent first-round RT-PCR with the HTBI primer set. Using its own MiXCR run on the multiplex PCR reads, TCRdb lists one record per CDR3 protein. The data show fewer than 650,000 distinct CDR3 sequences, about 45% seen once. Sequenced sample: peripheral blood or thyroid tissue (not recorded which). These receptors originate from an adult woman with Graves' disease, either hyperthyroidism or ophthalmopathy (not recorded which).

The chain employs TRBV5-4 and TRBJ2-7, with D unresolved. There are 15 residues in the CDR3. V dropped 3 bases and J dropped 7 bases, with 20 bases sitting between them. Germline CDR1 and CDR2: SGHNT and YYREEE (reference sequence). The CDR3 nucleotides read TGTGCCAGCAGCTCCACGACCAGCTGGATAAAAGAGCAGTACTTC. Protein: CASSSTTSWIKEQYF.

A remark on this clonotype: No DNA is shown, since the ends of the CDR3 on it are uncertain; the CDR3 is the one TCRdb lists. The chain has TRBV2 and TRBJ2-5; TRBD1 reflects the table's D call only, with no check against the DNA. Counting both end residues, the CDR3 totals 20 amino acids. Germline CDR1 SNHLY, CDR2 FYNNEI. The CDR3 loop reads CASSVAGVDGYTFGSGTQYF.

In its sample, this clonotype was seen a few times. As DNA, the CDR3 is TGTGCCAGCAGGTCGACGGAGAACACTGAAGCTTTCTTT. This codes for CASRSTENTEAFF. J is TRBJ1-1 and V is TRBV28; no firm D call. This CDR3 has 13 residues. With 6 bases removed from V and 1 base from J, the gap between germline ends came to 9 bases. Germline V gene data show CDR1 as MDHEN and CDR2 as SYDVKM. The whole variable domain, remainder taken from reference TRBV28 and TRBJ1-1, is DVKVTQSSRYLVKRTGEKVFLECVQDMDHENMFWYRQDPGLGLRLIYFSYDVKMKEKGDIPEGYSVSREKKERFSLILESASTNQTSMYLCASRSTENTEAFFGQGTRLTVV.

Of note for this clonotype: This may arise from a read error, as a much more abundant clone is one base away. V and J are TRBV7-8 and TRBJ2-2, with TRBD1 matching 7 bases. From germline, CDR1 is SGHVS and CDR2 FQNEAQ. The ends lost 5 bases at V and 3 bases at J; junction bases unmatched: 6. The CDR3 is made up of 15 amino acids. CDR3 sequence: CASSQTGSDTGELFF. Written as DNA, the CDR3 is TGTGCCAGCAGCCAGACAGGGTCGGACACCGGGGAGCTGTTTTTT.

This chain joins TRBV7-6 and TRBJ1-6; 10 nucleotides match TRBD1. Germline assignment: CDR1 SGHVS and CDR2 FNYEAQ. The CDR3 spans 15 residues. The V and J ends lost 4 bases and 8 bases, in that order; junction bases with no gene match: 5. The CDR3 reads CASSSRQGADSPLHF. The CDR3 coding sequence is TGTGCCAGCAGCTCGAGACAGGGGGCGGATTCACCCCTCCACTTT.

The gene calls are TRBV7-2 and TRBJ1-6; D might be TRBD1 (5 bases). CDR3 length: 16 amino acids. The germline V and J ends were trimmed by 5 bases and 2 bases, with 13 bases remaining between them. In germline, CDR1 is SGHTA, CDR2 FQGNSA. CDR3 amino acids: CASSPWGSTYNSPLHF. CDR3 bases: TGTGCCAGCAGCCCCTGGGGCAGTACCTATAATTCACCCCTCCACTTT.

A word on this clonotype: Relative to the germline gene, one junction end is altered; a read error may explain this. The rearrangement joins TRBV10-3 to TRBJ2-5; TRBD2 agrees at 7 bases. Per germline, CDR1 ENHRY and CDR2 SYGVKD. The CDR3 totals 15 residues. The DNA of the CDR3 is TGTGCCAGCAGTGATTCCGCGGGAGCCCAAGAGACCCAGTACTTC. Translated, it gives CASSDSAGAQETQYF.

The genes are TRBV24-1 and TRBJ1-5; D remains ambiguous. Germline lookup yields CDR1 KGHDR and CDR2 SFDVKD. CDR3 length: 12 amino acids. Trimming shortened V by 4 bases and J by 4 bases, and 4 bases separated the two germline ends. Written as DNA, the CDR3 is TGTGCCACCAGTGACATTAATCAGCCCCAGCATTTT. Translating it yields CATSDINQPQHF.

CDR3 coding DNA: TGCGCCAGCACGCACGGGACAGGTCTAGCGAACACTGAAGCTTTCTTT. Translated: CASTHGTGLANTEAFF. This rearrangement joins TRBV5-1 to TRBJ1-1; TRBD1 matches 8 bases. Germline values: CDR1 SGHRS, CDR2 YFSETQ. This CDR3 has 16 residues. With V trimmed by 6 bases and J by 1 base, 11 bases remained unmatched.

This clonotype was detected only a few times. The V and J genes are TRBV7-2 and TRBJ2-7; perhaps TRBD2 as D (5 bases). V lost 2 bases and J 1 base, leaving 12 bases between the germline ends. This CDR3 is built from 15 residues. Per germline, CDR1 SGHTA and CDR2 FQGNSA. The CDR3 sequence: CASSLFSGGSYEQYF. For the CDR3, the DNA is TGTGCCAGCAGCTTATTCTCAGGAGGATCCTACGAGCAGTACTTC.

The chain uses TRBV7-9 and TRBJ1-1, with unresolved D. The CDR3 spans 13 residues. Germline V gene lookup returns CDR1 SEHNR and CDR2 FQNEAQ (reference sequence). V lost 3 bases and J 4 bases, leaving 9 bases between the germline ends. The CDR3 spells CASSFRQSTEAFF. Here the CDR3 DNA reads TGTGCCAGCAGCTTTAGGCAATCCACTGAAGCTTTCTTT.

This clonotype has just a few counts. A read error may explain this, as a much larger clone is one base away. This chain uses TRBV20-1 with TRBJ1-4, with TRBD1 identical over 7 bases. The CDR3 totals 13 residues. The germline gives CDR1 DFQATT, CDR2 SNEGSKA (reference sequence). With 5 bases clipped from V and 8 bases from J, the junction kept 8 bases outside the gene matches. The CDR3 DNA is TGCAGTGCTGAGACCACAGGGGACGAAAAACTGTTTTTT. Its translation: CSAETTGDEKLFF.

The table lists this clonotype with many counts. The CDR3, as DNA: TGCAGTGCTGGGACGGGACGGTTGAATTCACCCCTCCACTTT. Translated, it gives CSAGTGRLNSPLHF. The rearrangement uses TRBV20-1 and TRBJ1-6; D perhaps matches TRBD1 (5 bases). The CDR3 loop spans 14 amino acids. V lost 5 bases, J lost 7 bases, and 15 bases lay in between. Germline assignment: CDR1 DFQATT and CDR2 SNEGSKA (reference sequence).

This clonotype was detected a few times. This chain joins TRBV29-1 and TRBJ1-2; D not certain. Trimming pared 2 bases from V and 5 bases from J, leaving 12 bases between. Looked up from germline, CDR1 is SQVTM and CDR2 is ANQGSEA. CDR3 length equals 13 residues. CDR3 nucleotide sequence: TGCAGCGTTGAATATACAGCGGAGTATGGCTACACCTTC. This gives the protein CSVEYTAEYGYTF.

J is TRBJ1-2 and V is TRBV24-1, with TRBD1 matching over 7 bases. J was trimmed by 4 bases and V by 3 bases; bases with no gene match: 4. The CDR3 is 14 residues long. CDR1 KGHDR and CDR2 SFDVKD come from the germline V gene. The CDR3: CATSDQQGFYGYTF. CDR3 nucleotide sequence: TGTGCCACCAGTGATCAACAGGGGTTCTATGGCTACACCTTC.

The chain carries TRBV12-3 or TRBV12-4 and TRBJ1-2; 7 nucleotides agree with TRBD1. The V gene end was trimmed by 1 base and the J gene end by 6 bases; junction bases not matched to a gene: 5. This CDR3 has 14 amino acids. CDR3 nucleotide sequence: TGTGCCAGCAGTTTAGTAAGACAGGGACATGGCTACACCTTC. It yields the protein CASSLVRQGHGYTF.

V and J are TRBV29-1 and TRBJ1-1; perhaps TRBD1 as D (5 bases). Germline V gene lookup returns CDR1 SQVTM and CDR2 ANQGSEA. The CDR3 is made up of 16 amino acids. Deletions cut 7 bases from V and 0 bases from J, with 21 bases between. The CDR3: CSATDSWGVMNTEAFF. The CDR3 coding sequence is TGCAGCGCGACAGATTCCTGGGGAGTCATGAACACTGAAGCTTTCTTT.

Concerning this clonotype itself: Since no conserved phenylalanine or tryptophan closes the CDR3, a read error is the likely cause. The DNA is left out, because the CDR3 cannot be placed on it with certainty; the CDR3 is given as TCRdb lists it. CDR3 residues: CSARQGMV. The chain combines TRBV20-1 with TRBJ1-4. Germline V lookup: CDR1 DFQATT, CDR2 SNEGSKA (reference sequence). Inclusive of both ends, the CDR3 amounts to 8 amino acids.

This clonotype was seen more than once but under ten times. The chain joins TRBV6-2 or TRBV6-3 to TRBJ2-5, with D possibly TRBD1 on 5 matching bases. Deletions cut 2 bases from V and 7 bases from J, with 11 bases between. This CDR3 spans 13 amino acids. Germline values: CDR1 MNHEY, CDR2 SVGEGT. CDR3 nucleotides: TGTGCCAGCAGTTACGCGACAGCCGGGACCCAGTACTTC. Protein: CASSYATAGTQYF.

The V call is TRBV7-9, the J call TRBJ1-6, with TRBD1 identical over 7 bases. V shed 8 bases and J 9 bases; nucleotides not matched to a gene: 4. The CDR3 consists of 12 residues. The germline V gene encodes CDR1 SEHNR and CDR2 FQNEAQ (reference sequence). As DNA, the CDR3 is TGTGCCAGCGGGACAGAATTTTCACCCCTCCACTTT. It encodes CASGTEFSPLHF.

V and J are TRBV7-4 and TRBJ2-7; 7 bases are a match to TRBD1. The CDR3 consists of 15 residues. Germline V CDR1 and CDR2: SGHVT, SQSDAQ. V was clipped by 5 bases and J by 10 bases; unmatched bases: 17. CDR3 region: CASSHRDRVLPFQYF. CDR3 sequence (DNA): TGTGCCAGCAGCCACCGGGACAGAGTCCTACCGTTCCAGTACTTC.

This clonotype was picked up a small number of times. This sequence joins TRBV20-1 and TRBJ2-5; 10 nucleotides line up with TRBD2. V lost 5 bases and J lost 5; bases outside the gene matches: 11. Germline V gene sequence: CDR1 DFQATT, CDR2 SNEGSKA (reference sequence). CDR3 size: 15 residues. The CDR3 nucleotides read TGCAGTGCTTGGTTACTAGCGGGAAGTGGGGAGACCCAGTACTTC. Amino acids: CSAWLLAGSGETQYF.

This rearrangement joins TRBV19 to TRBJ2-7; weak D call: TRBD2 (5 bases). Germline CDR1 is LNHDA and CDR2 is SQIVND (reference sequence). The V gene lost 2 bases and the J gene lost 2 bases, with 10 bases spanning the gap. This CDR3 is 14 amino acids long. CDR3 DNA: TGTGCCAGTAGTATATCGGGGAACCCCTACGAGCAGTACTTC. The encoded protein is CASSISGNPYEQYF.

V and J are TRBV20-1 and TRBJ2-3; D is unresolved. This CDR3 contains 13 residues. V was trimmed by 3 bases and J by 2 bases, leaving 9 bases between them. The germline gives CDR1 DFQATT, CDR2 SNEGSKA (reference sequence). Written as DNA, the CDR3 is TGCAGTGCTAGGTCCTCCTCCACAGATACGCAGTATTTT. Its translation: CSARSSSTDTQYF.

The chain carries TRBV18 and TRBJ1-5, with unresolved D. The CDR3 has 15 amino acids. Germline V gives CDR1 KGHSH, CDR2 LQKENI. Trimming shortened V by 3 bases and J by 5 bases, and 14 bases separated the two germline ends. CDR3 residues: CASSPGKDLYQPQHF. The CDR3, as DNA: TGTGCCAGCTCACCGGGGAAGGACCTCTATCAGCCCCAGCATTTT.

V and J are TRBV10-3 and TRBJ2-7; 9 positions agree with TRBD2. From germline, CDR1 is ENHRY and CDR2 SYGVKD. The CDR3 extends over 14 amino acids. The J segment lost 7 bases and the V segment lost 4 bases, leaving 8 bases of the junction unmatched. The CDR3 nucleotides are TGTGCCATCAGTGGGGCTAGCGGGACCAATGAGCAGTACTTC. It yields the protein CAISGASGTNEQYF.